A selection of T cell receptor beta chains follows, all from one sample in a study of Tregs in tolerant kidney transplant recipients. Method: immunoSEQ multiplex PCR; TCRdb's copy keeps in-frame clones and lacks some. The table lists 84,000 or so clones, roughly 93% of them singletons, with 1.6% in the top ten. The sequenced sample was CD4+ T cells from blood (PBMCs), obtained 12 months after the transplant. The receptors derive from a human patient who received a combined kidney and bone marrow transplant. Some T cells could come from the graft donor. Both conserved end residues are part of each CDR3. A D gene is named only where the DNA matches it firmly. The size entry is marked missing in some rows and otherwise reads once, few, many or a size class.

TRBJ2-1,TRBD2,TRBV9,-,CASHPLAGGSYNEQFF,TGTGCCAGCCACCCACTAGCGGGAGGTTCCTACAATGAGCAGTTCTTC
TRBJ1-2,-,TRBV6-5,-,CASTRPGAGGYTF,TGTGCCAGCACCCGGCCCGGGGCGGGAGGCTACACCTTC
TRBJ2-3,TRBD2,TRBV4-3,-,CASSQGIAGGTQYF,TGCGCCAGCAGCCAAGGGATAGCGGGGGGTACGCAGTATTTT
TRBJ2-2,TRBD2,TRBV4-1,-,CASSQPGTTVRGELFF,TGCGCCAGCAGCCAGCCCGGGACTACCGTTCGAGGGGAGCTGTTTTTT
TRBJ2-1,-,TRBV9,-,CASSVAPEFYNEQFF,TGTGCCAGCAGCGTAGCTCCAGAATTTTACAATGAGCAGTTCTTC
TRBJ2-2,TRBD2,TRBV7-3,-,CASSLTLAGGINAGELFF,TGTGCCAGCAGCTTAACTCTGGCGGGAGGGATTAATGCCGGGGAGCTGTTTTTT
TRBJ1-5,TRBD1,TRBV11-2,-,CASSPTGGNNQPQHF,TGTGCCAGCAGCCCCACAGGGGGCAACAATCAGCCCCAGCATTTT
TRBJ2-2,-,TRBV28,-,CASSGLTSNTGELFF,TGTGCCAGCAGTGGACTGACTTCGAACACCGGGGAGCTGTTTTTT
TRBJ2-7,TRBD2,TRBV4-2,-,CASSHGLAGNSYEQYF,TGTGCCAGCAGCCACGGACTAGCGGGGAACTCCTACGAGCAGTACTTC
TRBJ1-4,-,TRBV30,-,CAWFRGTNEKLFF,TGTGCCTGGTTTAGGGGTACTAATGAAAAACTGTTTTTT
TRBJ2-1,-,TRBV9,once,CASSALGGQYNEQFF,TGTGCCAGCAGCGCCCTGGGGGGGCAGTACAATGAGCAGTTCTTC
TRBJ1-2,-,TRBV4-1,-,CASSQGWSGYGYTF,TGCGCCAGCAGCCAAGGATGGTCCGGCTATGGCTACACCTTC
TRBJ2-7,TRBD1,TRBV25-1,-,CASRTGGTNEQYF,TGTGCCAGCAGGACAGGGGGTACCAACGAGCAGTACTTC
TRBJ2-7,-,TRBV9,-,CASSVHYSTGSEQYF,TGTGCCAGCAGCGTACATTACTCAACGGGATCCGAGCAGTACTTC
TRBJ2-3,-,TRBV6-6,-,CASSYPLPTDTQYF,TGTGCCAGCAGTTATCCTCTCCCCACAGATACGCAGTATTTT
TRBJ2-2,-,TRBV6-1,-,CASSPQPWPTGELFF,TGTGCCAGCAGTCCACAACCCTGGCCCACCGGGGAGCTGTTTTTT
TRBJ1-4,-,TRBV7-9,-,CASSARTREKLFF,TGTGCCAGCAGCGCACGGACACGAGAAAAACTGTTTTTT
TRBJ2-1,TRBD2,TRBV4-1,few,CASSHVGQRGNNEQFF,TGCGCCAGCAGCCACGTCGGCCAGCGGGGAAACAATGAGCAGTTCTTC
TRBJ2-7,TRBD1,TRBV4-2,once,CASSSPGQGRGQYF,TGTGCCAGCAGCTCGCCGGGACAGGGTCGTGGGCAGTACTTC
TRBJ1-2,-,TRBV7-2,-,CASSLGVAGIGYGYTF,TGTGCCAGCAGCTTAGGGGTGGCAGGGATCGGATATGGCTACACCTTC
TRBJ1-2,-,TRBV29-1,-,CSVESGPNYGYTF,TGCAGCGTTGAATCAGGGCCTAACTATGGCTACACCTTC
TRBJ2-7,-,TRBV5-5,once,CASSFSQGGIEQYF,TGTGCCAGCAGCTTCTCCCAGGGGGGCATCGAGCAGTACTTC
TRBJ2-2,TRBD2,TRBV9,-,CASSVAGAGGGTGELFF,TGTGCCAGCAGCGTAGCGGGGGCGGGAGGGGGCACCGGGGAGCTGTTTTTT
TRBJ1-2,-,TRBV6-6,-,CASSPRDNYGYTF,TGTGCCAGCAGTCCGAGGGATAACTATGGCTACACCTTC
TRBJ2-1,TRBD2,TRBV19,-,CASSIVLVASGYNEQFF,TGTGCCAGTAGTATAGTTCTAGTGGCTAGCGGATACAATGAGCAGTTCTTC
TRBJ2-7,-,TRBV6-6,-,CASSYWGPSYEQYF,TGTGCCAGCAGTTACTGGGGCCCCTCCTACGAGCAGTACTTC
TRBJ2-7,-,TRBV15,-,CATSRDFSYEQYF,TGTGCCACCAGCAGGGACTTTTCCTACGAGCAGTACTTC
TRBJ2-2,TRBD2,TRBV7-2,once,CASRTSGRGGTGELFF,TGTGCCAGCAGAACTAGCGGGAGGGGGGGTACCGGGGAGCTGTTTTTT
TRBJ1-6,TRBD1,TRBV7-2,once,CASSIRDRAISPLHF,TGTGCCAGCAGCATTAGGGACAGGGCAATTTCACCCCTCCACTTT
TRBJ2-5,-,TRBV6-5,-,CASSYGPGQETQYF,TGTGCCAGCAGTTACGGGCCAGGCCAAGAGACCCAGTACTTC
TRBJ1-5,-,TRBV4-1,-,CASSQELIRQVPWQPQHF,TGCGCCAGCAGCCAAGAATTGATTCGGCAGGTCCCTTGGCAGCCCCAGCATTTT
TRBJ1-1,-,TRBV4-1,-,CASSQGPARGLGTEAFF,TGCGCCAGCAGCCAAGGGCCAGCAAGAGGTTTGGGTACTGAAGCTTTCTTT
TRBJ2-1,-,TRBV7-2,once,CASSPGVYNEQFF,TGTGCCAGCAGCCCCGGGGTATACAATGAGCAGTTCTTC
TRBJ1-2,TRBD1,TRBV7-2,-,CASSPGQGLYGYTF,TGTGCCAGCAGCCCGGGACAGGGACTCTATGGCTACACCTTC
TRBJ1-2,-,TRBV28,-,CASTPRFLYGYTF,TGTGCCAGCACTCCCAGGTTCCTCTATGGCTACACCTTC
TRBJ2-7,TRBD1,TRBV9,-,CASSVDGTGGYEQYF,TGTGCCAGCAGCGTAGATGGGACAGGGGGCTACGAGCAGTACTTC
TRBJ2-1,TRBD2,TRBV7-3,-,CASSLVPSGSREQFF,TGTGCCAGCAGCTTAGTGCCTAGCGGGTCCCGCGAGCAGTTCTTC
TRBJ2-7,-,TRBV7-9,-,CASSVGTSYEQYF,TGTGCCAGCAGCGTCGGGACTTCCTACGAGCAGTACTTC
TRBJ1-6,TRBD1,TRBV30,-,CAWSGTGEGSLHF,TGTGCCTGGAGTGGGACAGGGGAAGGATCCCTCCACTTT
TRBJ1-1,-,TRBV6-5,-,CASSYSSQGNTEAFF,TGTGCCAGCAGTTACTCGTCCCAGGGGAACACTGAAGCTTTCTTT